A selection of T cell receptor beta chains follows, all from one sample in a study of cytomegalovirus exposure and HLA in healthy donors. Sequenced by immunoSEQ multiplex PCR; TCRdb stores in-frame clones only, minus some. The data contain tens of thousands of clones, 95% to 97% of them singletons. The sample comprised PBMCs. The receptors stem from a woman under 30 in good health and CMV-seronegative. Each CDR3 is given with its conserved first and last residue. Fields, in order: V gene, clone size, J gene, D gene, CDR3 protein, CDR3 DNA. A D gene is named only where the DNA matches it firmly. A row's size may be missing; if present it is once, few, many or a size class.

TRBV7-7,.,TRBJ2-5,.,CASSLVGEETQYF,TGTGCCAGCAGCTTAGTTGGAGAAGAGACCCAGTACTTC
TRBV28,.,TRBJ1-5,.,CASSQSGGGNQPQHF,TGTGCCAGCAGCCAATCGGGGGGCGGGAATCAGCCCCAGCATTTT
TRBV7-9,.,TRBJ2-1,.,CASSSLIAEGRGEQFF,TGTGCCAGCAGCTCCCTAATAGCGGAGGGGCGGGGTGAGCAGTTCTTC
TRBV28,.,TRBJ2-3,TRBD1,CASRNRDRDTDTQYF,TGTGCCAGCAGAAACCGGGACAGAGACACAGATACGCAGTATTTT
TRBV5-1,.,TRBJ2-4,.,CASSGANGLLKVPNIQYF,TGCGCCAGCAGCGGGGCAAACGGGCTTTTAAAAGTACCCAACATTCAGTACTTC
TRBV6-5,once,TRBJ1-5,TRBD1,CASSSTGWQPQHF,TGTGCCAGCAGTTCGACAGGGTGGCAGCCCCAGCATTTT
TRBV7-2,.,TRBJ2-1,TRBD1,CASSPGGGSYNEQFF,TGTGCCAGCAGCCCAGGGGGCGGCTCCTACAATGAGCAGTTCTTC
TRBV6-5,.,TRBJ2-5,TRBD2,CATTSGRAGETQYF,TGTGCCACCACCAGCGGGAGGGCCGGGGAGACCCAGTACTTC
TRBV15,.,TRBJ2-3,TRBD2,CATSTRGGWSTDTQYF,TGTGCCACCAGCACCCGCGGGGGGTGGAGCACAGATACGCAGTATTTT
TRBV16,.,TRBJ1-3,.,CASSPGGQTGNTIYF,TGTGCCAGCAGCCCGGGGGGTCAGACTGGAAACACCATATATTTT
TRBV2,.,TRBJ1-3,.,CASRWSGFAIYF,TGTGCCAGCAGATGGAGCGGTTTCGCCATATATTTT
TRBV6-4,.,TRBJ2-3,TRBD1,CASSDGTGGTDTQYF,TGTGCCAGCAGTGACGGGACAGGGGGCACAGATACGCAGTATTTT
TRBV5-4,.,TRBJ2-5,TRBD2,CASSLGLAGGGAQETQYF,TGTGCCAGCAGCTTAGGACTAGCGGGAGGAGGGGCCCAAGAGACCCAGTACTTC
TRBV6-1,.,TRBJ2-5,.,CASSEGWGRETQYF,TGTGCCAGCAGTGAAGGGTGGGGGAGGGAGACCCAGTACTTC
TRBV27,.,TRBJ2-2,.,CASSSVTGELFF,TGTGCCAGCAGTTCCGTCACCGGGGAGCTGTTTTTT
TRBV29-1,.,TRBJ1-1,.,CSVVRAANTEAFF,TGCAGCGTTGTGCGGGCCGCGAACACTGAAGCTTTCTTT
TRBV27,.,TRBJ1-4,TRBD1,CASSPGDRDGEKLFF,TGTGCCAGCAGTCCTGGGGACAGGGATGGGGAAAAACTGTTTTTT
TRBV19,.,TRBJ1-2,TRBD1,CASSMTRTGPYGYTF,TGTGCCAGTAGTATGACCCGGACAGGGCCCTATGGCTACACCTTC
TRBV9,.,TRBJ1-2,.,CASSVGPGSHYGYTF,TGTGCCAGCAGCGTAGGACCAGGGTCCCACTATGGCTACACCTTC
TRBV5-4,once,TRBJ2-3,.,CASSSAGEAGLDTQYF,TGTGCCAGCAGCTCCGCAGGCGAGGCGGGGTTGGATACGCAGTATTTT
TRBV30,once,TRBJ1-5,.,CAWSLGGDQPQHF,TGTGCCTGGAGTCTTGGCGGCGATCAGCCCCAGCATTTT
TRBV28,.,TRBJ2-7,.,CASSFPAAETYEQYF,TGTGCCAGCAGTTTTCCAGCGGCCGAAACCTACGAGCAGTACTTC
TRBV4-1,.,TRBJ1-3,.,CASLEGAGNTIYF,TGCGCCAGCCTAGAAGGGGCTGGAAACACCATATATTTT
TRBV11-3,once,TRBJ2-5,TRBD2,CASSHAGGGTGRETQYF,TGTGCCAGCAGCCATGCTGGCGGGGGGACGGGACGAGAGACCCAGTACTTC
TRBV25-1,.,TRBJ1-1,TRBD1,CASTATGMAAFF,TGTGCCAGCACCGCGACAGGGATGGCAGCTTTCTTT
TRBV28,.,TRBJ2-1,TRBD2,CASSLLAGGSNEQFF,TGTGCCAGCAGTTTACTAGCGGGAGGGTCAAATGAGCAGTTCTTC
TRBV4-2,.,TRBJ1-1,TRBD1,CASSQGRGSPEAFF,TGTGCCAGCAGCCAAGGCAGGGGGAGCCCTGAAGCTTTCTTT
TRBV10-3,.,TRBJ2-7,TRBD2,CAISAASGSSYEQYF,TGTGCCATCAGTGCGGCTAGCGGGAGCTCCTACGAGCAGTACTTC
TRBV7-6,.,TRBJ1-2,TRBD1,CGSSRAAGQGAHYGYTF,TGTGGCAGCAGCCGAGCCGCCGGACAGGGAGCCCACTATGGCTACACCTTC
TRBV6-1,.,TRBJ2-7,.,CASRDQGSYEQYF,TGTGCCAGCAGGGATCAGGGTTCCTACGAGCAGTACTTC
TRBV7-2,.,TRBJ1-1,.,CASSSQGLNTEAFF,TGTGCCAGCAGCTCACAGGGCTTGAACACTGAAGCTTTCTTT
TRBV6-1,.,TRBJ1-4,.,CASSVMSGEKLFF,TGTGCCAGCAGTGTTATGTCGGGTGAAAAACTGTTTTTT
TRBV7-9,.,TRBJ1-4,.,CASSLAAWSDNEKLFF,TGTGCCAGCAGCTTAGCGGCATGGTCCGATAATGAAAAACTGTTTTTT
TRBV21-1,.,TRBJ2-7,.,CASTLPGQGAYEQYF,TGTGCCAGCACCCTACCGGGACAGGGGGCCTACGAGCAGTACTTC
TRBV5-6,.,TRBJ1-5,.,CASSQRGLGAGQPQHF,TGTGCCAGCAGCCAGCGCGGGTTGGGGGCCGGTCAGCCCCAGCATTTT